A single sample gave rise to the 30 T cell receptor beta chains below, sequenced in a study of T cell repertoires in cytomegalovirus infection. Via MiXCR, TCRdb re-called the reads, giving one row per CDR3 protein. Of 350,000 to 550,000 distinct CDR3 sequences in the sample, roughly 30% were seen once. Sequenced input: PBMCs. Every receptor here comes from a human donor in good health (CMV status not recorded). Some clones in this sample may be carry-over from other donors' samples.

A remark on this clonotype: A read error may explain this, as a much larger clone is one base away. This chain connects TRBV7-6 to TRBJ1-1; D gene uncertain. Deletions cut 2 bases from V and 7 bases from J, with 17 bases between. This CDR3 is built from 15 residues. Germline lookup yields CDR1 SGHVS and CDR2 FNYEAQ. This chain's CDR3 is CASSLTDGEGNEAFF. The CDR3 region has the DNA TGTGCCAGCAGCTTAACGGACGGCGAGGGCAATGAAGCTTTCTTT.

This clonotype showed up just a few times. V and J are TRBV9 and TRBJ2-3; possible D gene TRBD1, 6 bases. The V gene's germline CDR1 is SGDLS and CDR2 YYNGEE. Trimming took off 0 bases at V and 6 bases at J, with 20 bases between the two ends. The CDR3 is 17 residues long. The CDR3: CASSVDSGAIPGDTQYF. The CDR3 DNA reads as TGTGCCAGCAGCGTAGATTCAGGGGCAATTCCGGGGGATACGCAGTATTTT. Full variable domain (rest looked up from reference TRBV9 and TRBJ2-3): DSGVTQTPKHLITATGQRVTLRCSPRSGDLSVYWYQQSLDQGLQFLIQYYNGEERAKGNILERFSAQQFPDLHSELNLSSLELGDSALYFCASSVDSGAIPGDTQYFGPGTRLTVL.

Regarding this clonotype: This clone may be a read error of a much larger clone one base away. This chain uses TRBV6-2 or TRBV6-3 with TRBJ1-2; weak D call: TRBD1 (5 bases). The CDR3 has 14 residues. Germline CDR1 reads MNHEY; CDR2 reads SVGEGT. V was cut by 7 bases and J by 3 bases, with 15 bases left in between. In DNA form, the CDR3 reads TGTGCCAGCAAACCGGGCACAGGACACTATGGCTACACCTTC. This encodes CASKPGTGHYGYTF.

This clonotype was counted a single time. The chain recombines TRBV5-4 with TRBJ2-1; D is uncertain. Deletions cut 1 base from V and 7 bases from J, with 15 bases between. Germline values: CDR1 SGHNT, CDR2 YYREEE (reference sequence). CDR3 size: 15 residues. CDR3 residues: CASSLKGLKPNEQFF. The DNA of the CDR3 is TGTGCCAGCAGCTTGAAGGGATTGAAGCCAAATGAGCAGTTCTTC.

This clonotype was seen a few times. This chain joins TRBV4-3 and TRBJ1-2; the D gene is possibly TRBD1 (6 bases). The CDR3 spans 15 residues. Germline V CDR1 and CDR2: LGHNA, YSLEER. The V end was cut by 0 bases, the J end by 5 bases, with 13 bases between. The CDR3 protein is CASSQEWTAGYGYTF. The CDR3 nucleotides read TGCGCCAGCAGCCAAGAGTGGACAGCGGGTTATGGCTACACCTTC.

This clonotype has a count of ten or more. The chain combines TRBV7-8 with TRBJ1-2; D is ambiguous. Trimming took off 5 bases at V and 2 bases at J, with 9 bases between the two ends. CDR1 SGHVS and CDR2 FQNEAQ come from the germline V gene. The CDR3 spans 13 residues. In DNA, the CDR3 is TGTGCCAGCAGCCGTGACCGAAACTATGGCTACACCTTC. It yields the protein CASSRDRNYGYTF.

The chain has TRBV28 and TRBJ1-5; 7 bases align to TRBD1. The trim removed 7 bases at V and 7 bases at J, leaving 16 bases unmatched. Germline CDR1 MDHEN, CDR2 SYDVKM. The CDR3 covers 16 residues. The CDR3 nucleotides read TGTGCCAGCATTTCCAAGGGGACAGCCCGCGGGCAGCCCCAGCATTTT. The encoded protein is CASISKGTARGQPQHF.

This clonotype was detected only a few times. V usage is TRBV19 and J usage is TRBJ2-3, with TRBD2 matching 10 bases. CDR1 and CDR2 from the germline V gene are LNHDA and SQIVND (reference sequence). The CDR3 has 17 residues. J lost 0 bases, V lost 4 bases, and 7 bases had no gene match. The CDR3 is CASSRPKRGGSTDTQYF. CDR3 coding DNA: TGTGCCAGTAGTAGGCCCAAGCGGGGGGGAAGCACAGATACGCAGTATTTT.

The rearrangement uses TRBV12-3 or TRBV12-4 and TRBJ2-5, with TRBD2 identical over 11 bases. The V and J ends lost 3 bases and 2 bases, in that order; junction bases with no gene match: 11. There are 18 residues in the CDR3. CDR3: CASSFPASGGPVQETQYF. CDR3 nucleotides: TGTGCCAGCAGTTTCCCGGCTAGCGGGGGGCCCGTACAAGAGACCCAGTACTTC.

The chain is built from TRBV7-8 and TRBJ2-2; 8 bases agree with TRBD2. V lost 1 base, J lost 6 bases, and 7 bases stayed unmatched. This CDR3 region has 16 residues. Germline V gene lookup returns CDR1 SGHVS and CDR2 FQNEAQ. This chain's CDR3 is CASSLGGGGPPGELFF. The CDR3 DNA reads TGTGCCAGCAGCTTAGGAGGCGGGGGGCCCCCCGGGGAGCTGTTTTTT. The full variable domain, its missing parts supplied by reference TRBV7-8 and TRBJ2-2, is GAGVSQSPRYKVAKRGQDVALRCDPISGHVSLFWYQQALGQGPEFLTYFQNEAQLDKSGLPSDRFFAERPEGSVSTLKIQRTQQEDSAVYLCASSLGGGGPPGELFFGEGSRLTVL.

As regards this clonotype: This may be a read error, as it is one base from a much larger clone. The chain employs TRBV7-2 and TRBJ2-3, with D unclear. CDR1 is SGHTA, CDR2 FQGNSA, per germline. This CDR3 has 12 amino acids. CDR3 region: CASSLTEVTKYF. The CDR3 DNA follows: TGTGCCAGCAGCTTAACTGAGGTTACGAAGTATTTT.

This clonotype was seen more than once but under ten times. The V call is TRBV7-8, the J call TRBJ1-4; a possible D gene is TRBD1 (5 bases). The germline V and J ends were trimmed by 5 bases and 3 bases, with 13 bases remaining between them. The CDR3 has 15 amino acids. The germline V gene has CDR1 SGHVS and CDR2 FQNEAQ. CDR3 in DNA: TGTGCCAGCAGCGCGCCGGGGGGATCTAATGAAAAACTGTTTTTT. Its translation: CASSAPGGSNEKLFF. Variable domain in full (rest from reference TRBV7-8 and TRBJ1-4): GAGVSQSPRYKVAKRGQDVALRCDPISGHVSLFWYQQALGQGPEFLTYFQNEAQLDKSGLPSDRFFAERPEGSVSTLKIQRTQQEDSAVYLCASSAPGGSNEKLFFGSGTQLSVL.

This clonotype showed up just a few times. The chain uses TRBV5-4 and TRBJ2-4; maybe TRBD1 (6 bases). V lost 2 bases, J lost 1 base, and 13 bases lay in between. From germline, CDR1 is SGHNT and CDR2 YYREEE (reference sequence). This CDR3 has 16 residues. The CDR3 DNA is TGTGCCAGCAGCTTTAGAGGGGGTGATGCCAAAAACATTCAGTACTTC. This gives the protein CASSFRGGDAKNIQYF.

This clonotype has ten or more counts. This sequence joins TRBV7-2 and TRBJ1-1; a possible D gene is TRBD1 (6 bases). Trimming took 5 bases from V and 6 from J, leaving 19 bases between them. Germline assignment: CDR1 SGHTA and CDR2 FQGNSA. The CDR3 is 15 residues long. In nucleotides, the CDR3 is TGTGCCAGCAGCCCAGGGGTACGGGTGTCCGCTGAAGCTTTCTTT. Translation gives CASSPGVRVSAEAFF.

There are many counts of this clonotype. The rearrangement links TRBV7-2 to TRBJ2-7; possibly TRBD1 for D (5 bases). CDR1 is SGHTA and CDR2 is FQGNSA in the germline V gene. V lost 5 bases to trimming and J lost 3 bases, with 20 bases between them. The CDR3 sequence is 16 residues long. CDR3 residues: CASSLRQTQWGYEQYF. DNA for the CDR3: TGTGCCAGCAGCCTGCGACAGACACAATGGGGCTACGAGCAGTACTTC.

This rearrangement joins TRBV5-5 to TRBJ2-1; D unresolved. The CDR3 loop spans 15 amino acids. V was cut by 0 bases and J by 3 bases, with 10 bases left in between. Germline-derived CDR1 and CDR2 are SGHKS and YYEKEE (reference sequence). The CDR3 loop reads CASSLEGPGYNEQFF. The CDR3 DNA reads as TGTGCCAGCAGCTTGGAAGGGCCTGGCTACAATGAGCAGTTCTTC.

The chain links TRBV2 to TRBJ2-1; 9 nucleotides line up with TRBD2. Germline lookup yields CDR1 SNHLY and CDR2 FYNNEI. This CDR3 contains 17 residues. J gave up 6 bases and V 1 base, and 10 bases lay outside the gene matches. CDR3 sequence: CASSEEGGGALSNEQFF. The CDR3 DNA follows: TGTGCCAGCAGTGAAGAGGGCGGGGGGGCCCTTAGCAATGAGCAGTTCTTC.

The V and J genes are TRBV7-2 and TRBJ2-5, with 9 nucleotides matching TRBD2. With V trimmed by 5 bases and J by 4 bases, 17 bases remained unmatched. Germline loops: CDR1 SGHTA, CDR2 FQGNSA. The CDR3 totals 18 residues. The CDR3 nucleotides read TGTGCCAGCAGCAAAGGGGGTCGGGGGGCGGGGGGGTTAGAGACCCAGTACTTC. Translating gives CASSKGGRGAGGLETQYF.

This clonotype was observed a few times. The chain has TRBV15 and TRBJ1-5; D ambiguous. The CDR3 runs to 15 residues. V lost 0 bases, J lost 1 base, and 7 bases lay in between. Germline V gene lookup returns CDR1 LNHNV and CDR2 YYDKDF (reference sequence). The CDR3 DNA reads as TGTGCCACCAGCAGAGATGTGCGGAGCAATCAGCCCCAGCATTTT. It translates to CATSRDVRSNQPQHF.

Regarding this clonotype: The missing conserved phenylalanine or tryptophan at the end of this CDR3 makes a read error likely. This chain links TRBV7-2 with TRBJ1-3; TRBD1 is a possible D gene (5 bases). The CDR3 runs 16 residues. The germline V gene encodes CDR1 SGHTA and CDR2 FQGNSA. The CDR3 loop is CASSLGAGSAGNPIYL. For the CDR3, the DNA is TGTGCCAGCAGCTTAGGGGCAGGGTCGGCTGGAAACCCCATATATTTG.

There are a few counts of this clonotype. The chain employs TRBV9 and TRBJ2-3; D gene ambiguous. Trimming pared 2 bases from V and 1 base from J, leaving 11 bases between. CDR3 size: 15 residues. Per germline, CDR1 SGDLS and CDR2 YYNGEE. The CDR3 nucleotides are TGTGCCAGCAGCGTTTCCCCATGGGGCACAGATACGCAGTATTTT. Protein product: CASSVSPWGTDTQYF.

This clonotype was counted between two and nine times. The CDR3 spells CASGDRGTAEQYF. The CDR3 coding sequence is TGTGCCAGCGGCGACAGGGGTACCGCCGAGCAGTACTTC. The chain links TRBV2 to TRBJ2-7, with 8 bases aligning to TRBD1. V was clipped by 8 bases and J by 6 bases; unmatched bases: 9. Germline V CDR1 and CDR2: SNHLY, FYNNEI. The CDR3 totals 13 residues. Using reference TRBV2 and TRBJ2-7 for the parts outside the CDR3, the full variable domain is EPEVTQTPSHQVTQMGQEVILRCVPISNHLYFYWYRQILGQKVEFLVSFYNNEISEKSEIFDDQFSVERPDGSNFTLKIRSTKLEDSAMYFCASGDRGTAEQYFGPGTRLTVT.

The J gene is TRBJ1-2, the V gene TRBV4-3, with no clear D. V lost 0 bases to trimming and J lost 2 bases, with 13 bases between them. This CDR3 region has 16 residues. CDR1 is LGHNA, CDR2 YSLEER, per germline. CDR3 loop: CASSQELVRPNYGYTF. The CDR3 nucleotides are TGCGCCAGCAGCCAAGAACTCGTCAGGCCGAACTATGGCTACACCTTC.

This clonotype has a handful of counts. This chain links TRBV4-1 with TRBJ2-1; D is possibly TRBD1 or TRBD2 (7 bases each). The V end was cut by 4 bases, the J end by 2 bases, with 15 bases between. The germline V gene encodes CDR1 MGHRA and CDR2 YSYEKL. The CDR3 totals 16 residues. CDR3 in DNA: TGCGCCAGCAGCCTAAAGGGGGCGGGGGCCTACAATGAGCAGTTCTTC. Its protein product is CASSLKGAGAYNEQFF.

Turning to this clonotype: A read error is likely, as this CDR3 ends without the conserved phenylalanine or tryptophan. The V and J genes are TRBV11-2 and TRBJ2-2; tentative D call: TRBD1 (8 bases). Per germline, CDR1 SGHAT and CDR2 FQNNGV. V lost 2 bases to trimming and J lost 4 bases, with 20 bases between them. This CDR3 region has 18 residues. The CDR3 loop reads CASSLQLGTGGATGELFL. The CDR3 coding sequence is TGTGCCAGCAGCTTACAATTAGGTACAGGGGGGGCCACCGGGGAGCTGTTTTTG.

As regards this clonotype: As the CDR3 is not closed by the conserved phenylalanine or tryptophan, this likely results from a read error. The rearrangement uses TRBV20-1 and TRBJ1-2; D is undetermined. Trimming stripped 5 bases from V and 7 bases from J, with 14 bases between. Germline CDR1 is DFQATT and CDR2 is SNEGSKA (reference sequence). The CDR3 loop spans 12 amino acids. In DNA form, the CDR3 reads TGCAGTGCTCGCCCCCAGGTTCCTGGCTACACCTGC. Translated, it gives CSARPQVPGYTC.

The genes are TRBV12-3 or TRBV12-4 and TRBJ1-1, with D possibly being TRBD1 (5 bases). This CDR3 has 14 residues. Trimming removed 6 bases at V and 7 bases at J, with 18 bases between. In nucleotides, the CDR3 is TGTGCCAGCAGCCTCTCGGGAGGGGTCGATGAAGCTTTCTTT. It yields the protein CASSLSGGVDEAFF.

This chain links TRBV12-3 or TRBV12-4 with TRBJ2-5, with 13 bases lining up with TRBD2. The CDR3 loop spans 16 amino acids. V shed 6 bases and J 5 bases; nucleotides not matched to a gene: 9. The CDR3 is CASSPTSGGAEETQYF. CDR3 bases: TGTGCCAGCAGCCCCACTAGCGGGGGGGCCGAGGAGACCCAGTACTTC.

The chain has TRBV28 and TRBJ2-3; TRBD1 matches at 7 bases. CDR3 length: 15 residues. Germline trimming cut 3 bases from V and 2 bases from J; bases unmatched to any gene: 5. The germline V gene encodes CDR1 MDHEN and CDR2 SYDVKM. CDR3 sequence reads: CASSLGTAHTDTQYF. Here the CDR3 DNA reads TGTGCCAGCAGTTTGGGGACAGCCCACACAGATACGCAGTATTTT.

Many counts were recorded for this clonotype. The rearrangement links TRBV6-5 to TRBJ2-7; possibly TRBD2 for D (5 bases). The CDR3 is made up of 15 amino acids. V gave up 6 bases and J gave up 6 bases, with 21 bases separating them. Per germline, CDR1 MNHEY and CDR2 SVGAGI. The CDR3 DNA follows: TGTGCCAGCAGGCCTCACCTCCAGGAGGCTGGCGAGCAGTACTTC. Protein product: CASRPHLQEAGEQYF.